Shown below are 7 T cell receptor beta chains from a single sample sequenced in a study of cytomegalovirus exposure and HLA in healthy donors (dated by TCRdb to about 2017). Receptor libraries were prepared by the immunoSEQ multiplex PCR assay. Held by TCRdb, this immuneACCESS table contains in-frame sequences only and omits some clones. Under half of the omission traces to an unresolved V gene where checked; the cause of the rest is unknown. The table for this sample lists about 180,000 clones; around 85% of them were counted only once. In total, the top ten clones hold more than 15% of the sample. The sample was PBMCs. These receptor sequences come from a man aged 18-30 years in good health and CMV-seropositive.

The chain combines TRBV30 with TRBJ1-1; possible D gene TRBD1, 5 bases. The ends were cut back, 7 bases at V and 1 base at J, with 13 bases in the middle. The germline CDR1 and CDR2 sequences are GTSNPN and SVGIG (reference sequence). The CDR3 sequence is 13 residues long. The CDR3 loop reads CALLNQGNTEAFF. Here the CDR3 DNA reads TGTGCCTTGTTAAATCAGGGGAACACTGAAGCTTTCTTT.

The rearrangement uses TRBV28 and TRBJ1-1; 7 bases line up with TRBD1. This CDR3 is 14 amino acids long. Germline lookup yields CDR1 MDHEN and CDR2 SYDVKM. V trimming: 6 bases; J trimming: 1 base; junction bases outside the gene matches: 5. The CDR3, as DNA: TGTGCCAGCAGGTCGGACAGGCGGAACACTGAAGCTTTCTTT. Amino acids: CASRSDRRNTEAFF.

The chain carries TRBV9 and TRBJ2-1; TRBD1 aligns across 10 bases. This CDR3 comprises 14 residues. CDR1 is SGDLS, CDR2 YYNGEE, per germline. J was trimmed by 8 bases and V by 4 bases; bases with no gene match: 6. Written as DNA, the CDR3 is TGTGCCAGCAGCACGACAGGGGGCTTGGATGAGCAGTTCTTC. It specifies CASSTTGGLDEQFF.

The chain is built from TRBV6-5 and TRBJ2-7; the D gene is possibly TRBD2 (5 bases). Trimming took 0 bases from V and 5 from J, leaving 11 bases between them. This CDR3 contains 14 residues. From germline, CDR1 is MNHEY and CDR2 SVGAGI. The CDR3 reads CASSYSVGMNEQYF. The CDR3 nucleotides read TGTGCCAGCAGTTACTCCGTCGGGATGAACGAGCAGTACTTC.

This sequence joins TRBV30 and TRBJ2-6; D is perhaps TRBD2 (5 bases). Trimming shortened V by 0 bases and J by 4 bases, and 7 bases separated the two germline ends. The CDR3 runs 14 residues. Germline CDR1 reads GTSNPN; CDR2 reads SVGIG (reference sequence). CDR3 residues: CAWSVPGGANVLTF. The CDR3 bases are TGTGCCTGGAGTGTACCGGGGGGGGCCAACGTCCTGACTTTC.

This clone was seen only once. The rearrangement links TRBV5-5 to TRBJ1-2; a possible D gene is TRBD1 (6 bases). V was shortened by 2 bases and J by 6 bases, with 11 bases between the two germline ends. The CDR3 loop spans 13 amino acids. From germline, CDR1 is SGHKS and CDR2 YYEKEE (reference sequence). CDR3 amino acids: CASSFGAGDGYTF. The CDR3 bases are TGTGCCAGCAGCTTCGGGGCAGGGGATGGCTACACCTTC.

This chain connects TRBV28 to TRBJ2-1; D may be TRBD2 (6 bases). The V gene's germline CDR1 is MDHEN and CDR2 SYDVKM. Trimming cost V 1 base and J 0 bases, with 10 bases left between them. The CDR3 is made up of 16 amino acids. This chain's CDR3 is CASSLFGGSSYNEQFF. The CDR3 coding sequence is TGTGCCAGCAGTTTATTCGGGGGAAGCTCCTACAATGAGCAGTTCTTC. The whole variable domain, remainder taken from reference TRBV28 and TRBJ2-1, is DVKVTQSSRYLVKRTGEKVFLECVQDMDHENMFWYRQDPGLGLRLIYFSYDVKMKEKGDIPEGYSVSREKKERFSLILESASTNQTSMYLCASSLFGGSSYNEQFFGPGTRLTVL.